The present entry profiles one TCR beta chain with its context. Its specificity is not known. The data originate from a study of T cells in localized non-small cell lung cancer. Germline V gene sequence: CDR1 SQVTM, CDR2 ANQGSEA. Between the trimmed V and J ends, which lost 3 bases and 2 bases, there was a span of 7 bases. The CDR3 spans 12 residues. General study results and limits: Tumor samples were not multi-region, leaving intratumor heterogeneity unexcluded. Uninvolved adjacent lung showed peak T cell clonality, exceeding tumor. Appearing in adjacent lung were a median about 60 of the top 100 tumor clones. A denser population of T cells in blood accompanied longer overall survival.

Repertoires were generated with immunoSEQ multiplex PCR, while TCRdb's copy carries only in-frame clones and drops some. The sample contains tens of thousands of clones, 70% to 90% of which appear only once. The rearrangement joins TRBV29-1 to TRBJ1-2; D not certain. This material consisted of PBMCs, taken before any cancer treatment. The source is a female donor with stage II lung adenocarcinoma. The CDR3 here is CSVDLENYGYTF. The DNA for the CDR3 is TGCAGCGTTGATTTGGAGAACTATGGCTACACCTTC.